The next 20 T cell receptor beta chains were all read from a single sample in a study of blood T cell repertoires in COVID-19. The method was immunoSEQ multiplex PCR; TCRdb's version includes in-frame clones alone and lacks a portion of them. The sample has some 130,000 clones, more than 85% seen once. The sequenced sample was peripheral blood. These receptors all stem from a man aged 50-60 years with active or convalescent COVID-19.

The chain has TRBV2 and TRBJ1-5, with 8 bases fitting TRBD1. The J segment lost 6 bases and the V segment lost 7 bases, leaving 11 bases of the junction unmatched. The CDR3 runs 15 residues. The germline gives CDR1 SNHLY, CDR2 FYNNEI. This CDR3 is CASKKGTGGGQPQHF. CDR3 bases: TGTGCCAGCAAGAAAGGGACAGGCGGCGGTCAGCCCCAGCATTTT.

The V and J genes are TRBV19 and TRBJ1-6; 11 bases fit TRBD1. The CDR3 runs 15 residues. Germline CDR1 and CDR2: LNHDA and SQIVND (reference sequence). V trimming: 3 bases; J trimming: 8 bases; junction bases outside the gene matches: 3. Here the CDR3 DNA reads TGTGCCAGTAGTATCCGGACAGGGGGCGATTCACCCCTCCACTTT. This gives the protein CASSIRTGGDSPLHF.

The chain employs TRBV29-1 and TRBJ1-4; unclear D gene. Trimming took off 5 bases at V and 5 bases at J, with 12 bases between the two ends. The germline gives CDR1 SQVTM, CDR2 ANQGSEA. This CDR3 has 13 residues. The DNA of the CDR3 is TGCAGCGTTCCAACCGAGCGGAATGAAAAACTGTTTTTT. This sequence encodes CSVPTERNEKLFF.

The chain combines TRBV12-5 with TRBJ2-7; 8 positions match TRBD1. Germline V gene data show CDR1 as LGHNT and CDR2 as FRNRAP. The CDR3 sequence is 14 residues long. The V and J ends lost 5 bases and 5 bases, in that order; junction bases with no gene match: 8. For the CDR3, the DNA is TGTGCTAGTGGTCCCGGGACAGGAGGCGACGAGCAGTACTTC. As protein: CASGPGTGGDEQYF.

The chain joins TRBV3-1 (or the pseudogene TRBV3-2) to TRBJ1-5; D is uncertain. The germline V gene has CDR1 LGHDT and CDR2 YNNKEL (reference sequence). This CDR3 has 14 residues. V lost 1 base and J 3 bases, leaving 7 bases between the germline ends. DNA for the CDR3: TGTGCCAGCAGCCAAGGGCTGAACAATCAGCCCCAGCATTTT. It encodes CASSQGLNNQPQHF.

V is TRBV28 and J is TRBJ1-2; D perhaps matches TRBD1 (6 bases). The CDR3 is 12 residues long. Germline V gene data show CDR1 as MDHEN and CDR2 as SYDVKM. The V end lost 5 bases, the J end lost 5 bases, and 9 bases lay between the germline ends. CDR3 in amino acids: CASSPGQYGYTF. For the CDR3, the DNA is TGTGCCAGCAGTCCCGGACAGTATGGCTACACCTTC.

The chain uses TRBV3-1 (or the pseudogene TRBV3-2) and TRBJ2-1; D not resolved. The germline V gene encodes CDR1 LGHDT and CDR2 YNNKEL (reference sequence). This CDR3 is built from 13 residues. Between the trimmed V and J ends, which lost 1 base and 7 bases, there was a span of 8 bases. The CDR3: CASSQGVPNEQFF. For the CDR3, the DNA is TGTGCCAGCAGCCAAGGAGTCCCTAATGAGCAGTTCTTC.

The chain recombines TRBV11-3 with TRBJ2-2; TRBD1 matches at 11 bases. The ends lost 0 bases at V and 5 bases at J; junction bases unmatched: 5. This CDR3 spans 17 amino acids. Germline lookup yields CDR1 SGHNT and CDR2 YENEEA. The chain's CDR3 is CASSLESGTGGTGELFF. The CDR3 DNA follows: TGTGCCAGCAGCTTAGAATCCGGGACAGGGGGGACCGGGGAGCTGTTTTTT.

V is TRBV5-8 and J is TRBJ1-1, with 7 bases identical to TRBD1. The CDR3 spans 13 residues. V lost 4 bases to trimming and J lost 3 bases; unmatched junction nucleotides: 3. Germline CDR1 and CDR2: SGHTS and YDEGEE. The CDR3 protein is CASSRDSYTEAFF. The CDR3 DNA is TGTGCCAGCAGCAGGGACAGTTACACTGAAGCTTTCTTT.

The chain has TRBV3-1 (or the pseudogene TRBV3-2) and TRBJ2-1; D is perhaps TRBD2 (6 bases). V was shortened by 4 bases and J by 0 bases, with 10 bases between the two germline ends. Germline V gene sequence: CDR1 LGHDT, CDR2 YNNKEL (reference sequence). The CDR3 contains 15 residues. This CDR3 reads CASSLGGISYNEQFF. CDR3 nucleotide sequence: TGTGCCAGCAGCCTAGGCGGGATCTCCTACAATGAGCAGTTCTTC.

The V and J genes are TRBV28 and TRBJ1-1; 7 nucleotides match TRBD1. Germline CDR1 is MDHEN and CDR2 is SYDVKM. The CDR3 spans 15 residues. The trim removed 6 bases at V and 3 bases at J, leaving 10 bases unmatched. The CDR3 bases are TGTGCCAGCAGAATTGCAGGGGGGTTGGACACTGAAGCTTTCTTT. Its protein product is CASRIAGGLDTEAFF.

CDR3 sequence (DNA): TGCGCCAGCAGCGACCAAATCCTTACGGGACACGGGAATCAGCCCCAGCATTTT. Amino acids: CASSDQILTGHGNQPQHF. The V call is TRBV4-1, the J call TRBJ1-5; TRBD1 might be the D (6 bases). The CDR3 covers 18 residues. Between the trimmed V and J ends, which lost 5 bases and 4 bases, there was a span of 24 bases. CDR1 is MGHRA and CDR2 is YSYEKL in the germline V gene.

This rearrangement joins TRBV3-1 (or the pseudogene TRBV3-2) to TRBJ1-1; D uncertain. Germline CDR1 reads LGHDT; CDR2 reads YNNKEL (reference sequence). CDR3 size: 12 residues. V was clipped by 0 bases and J by 9 bases, with 8 bases between them. CDR3 bases: TGTGCCAGCAGCCAAGATCTGACAAAAGCTTTCTTT. It is translated as CASSQDLTKAFF.

This sequence joins TRBV6-5 and TRBJ1-6; a possible D gene is TRBD1 (5 bases). CDR3 length equals 13 residues. Germline loops: CDR1 MNHEY, CDR2 SVGAGI. V lost 8 bases to trimming and J lost 9 bases, with 14 bases between them. CDR3 in amino acids: CASWGTSGSPLHF. CDR3 coding DNA: TGTGCCAGCTGGGGGACTTCGGGTTCACCCCTCCACTTT.

J is TRBJ1-2 and V is TRBV4-2, with a possible D match to TRBD1 (5 bases). CDR1 and CDR2 from the germline V gene are LGHNA and YNFKEQ. Trimming took off 0 bases at V and 8 bases at J, with 19 bases between the two ends. The CDR3 runs to 16 residues. The DNA of the CDR3 is TGTGCCAGCAGCCAAGACTTGAGTGGACACCAATCCGGCTACACCTTC. Translating it yields CASSQDLSGHQSGYTF.

Here the CDR3 DNA reads TGTGCCAGCAGTTCCAGGACAGGGTACGAGCAGTACTTC. Amino acids: CASSSRTGYEQYF. The V call is TRBV6-5, the J call TRBJ2-7, with 8 bases lining up with TRBD1. The CDR3 consists of 13 residues. The V segment lost 4 bases and the J segment 4 bases; nucleotides outside the gene matches: 3. Germline V gives CDR1 MNHEY, CDR2 SVGAGI.

The V call is TRBV7-2, the J call TRBJ2-3, with TRBD1 as a possible D gene (5 bases). Germline lookup yields CDR1 SGHTA and CDR2 FQGNSA. CDR3 length: 15 amino acids. Trimming left V 5 bases short and J 7 bases short, with 19 bases between. CDR3 sequence reads: CASSPRRTQGYTQYF. In DNA, the CDR3 is TGTGCCAGCAGCCCCCGACGGACACAAGGATATACGCAGTATTTT. The whole variable domain, filled in from reference TRBV7-2 and TRBJ2-3, reads GAGVSQSPSNKVTEKGKDVELRCDPISGHTALYWYRQSLGQGLEFLIYFQGNSAPDKSGLPSDRFSAERTGGSVSTLTIQRTQQEDSAVYLCASSPRRTQGYTQYFGPGTRLTVL.

This clone was observed once. CDR3 amino acids: CATSDSLQGVEKLFF. The CDR3 region has the DNA TGTGCCACCAGTGATTCCCTACAGGGGGTGGAAAAACTGTTTTTT. The chain is built from TRBV24-1 and TRBJ1-4; TRBD1 aligns across 8 bases. The V segment lost 2 bases and the J segment 8 bases; nucleotides outside the gene matches: 6. Per germline, CDR1 KGHDR and CDR2 SFDVKD. CDR3 length: 15 amino acids.

The table lists this clone with a few counts. This specimen includes other DNA sequences encoding the same CDR3. V and J are TRBV7-9 and TRBJ2-5; D not certain. Germline V lookup: CDR1 SEHNR, CDR2 FQNEAQ (reference sequence). Trimming removed 5 bases from V and 1 base from J, with 2 bases in between. The CDR3 is 11 residues long. Here the CDR3 DNA reads TGTGCCAGCAGCCTCCAAGAGACCCAGTACTTC. Encoded protein: CASSLQETQYF.

The chain uses TRBV4-2 and TRBJ1-3; TRBD1 aligns across 7 bases. The germline V gene encodes CDR1 LGHNA and CDR2 YNFKEQ. V trimming: 5 bases; J trimming: 0 bases; junction bases outside the gene matches: 10. There are 17 residues in the CDR3. In DNA form, the CDR3 reads TGTGCCAGCAGCTCCAGCCGTCAGGGGGTCTCTGGAAACACCATATATTTT. Its translation: CASSSSRQGVSGNTIYF.